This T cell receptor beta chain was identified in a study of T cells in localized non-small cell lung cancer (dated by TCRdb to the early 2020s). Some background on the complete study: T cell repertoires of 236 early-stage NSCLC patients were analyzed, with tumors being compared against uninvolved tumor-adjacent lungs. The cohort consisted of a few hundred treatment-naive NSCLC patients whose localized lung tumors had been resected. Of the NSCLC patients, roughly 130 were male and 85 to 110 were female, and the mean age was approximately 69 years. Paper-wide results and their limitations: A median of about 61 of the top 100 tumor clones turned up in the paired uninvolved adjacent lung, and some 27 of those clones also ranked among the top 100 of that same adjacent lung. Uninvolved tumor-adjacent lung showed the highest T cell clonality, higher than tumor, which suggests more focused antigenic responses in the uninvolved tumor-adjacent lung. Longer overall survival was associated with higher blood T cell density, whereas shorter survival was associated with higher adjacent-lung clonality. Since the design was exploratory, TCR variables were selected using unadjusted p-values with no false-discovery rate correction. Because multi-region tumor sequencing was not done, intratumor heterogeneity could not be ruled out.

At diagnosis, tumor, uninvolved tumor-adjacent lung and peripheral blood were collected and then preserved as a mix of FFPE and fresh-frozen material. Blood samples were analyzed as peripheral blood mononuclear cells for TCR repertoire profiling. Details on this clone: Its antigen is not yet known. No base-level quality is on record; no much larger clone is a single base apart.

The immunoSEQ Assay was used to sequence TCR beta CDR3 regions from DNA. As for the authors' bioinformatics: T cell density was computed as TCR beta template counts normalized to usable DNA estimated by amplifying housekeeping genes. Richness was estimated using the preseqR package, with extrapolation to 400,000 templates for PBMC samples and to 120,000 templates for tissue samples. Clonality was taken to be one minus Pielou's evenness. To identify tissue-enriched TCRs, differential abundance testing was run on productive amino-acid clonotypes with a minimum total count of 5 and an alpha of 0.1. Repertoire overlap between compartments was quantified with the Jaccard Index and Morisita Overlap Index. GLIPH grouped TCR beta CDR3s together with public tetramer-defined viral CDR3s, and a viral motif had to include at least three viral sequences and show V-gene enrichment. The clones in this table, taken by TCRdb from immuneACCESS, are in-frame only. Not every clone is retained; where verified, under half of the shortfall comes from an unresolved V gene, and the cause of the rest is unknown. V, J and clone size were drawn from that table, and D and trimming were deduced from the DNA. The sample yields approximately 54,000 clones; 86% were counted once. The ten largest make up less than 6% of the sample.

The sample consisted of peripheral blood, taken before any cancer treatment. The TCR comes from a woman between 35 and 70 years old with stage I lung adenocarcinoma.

The base sequence is TGTGCCAGTAGTCCGACATTCCCCCTCTCCTACGAGCAGTACTTC. Translated, this is CASSPTFPLSYEQYF. The chain couples TRBV19 to TRBJ2-5, with the D gene not clear enough to name. Gene TRBJ2-7 matches the end of the DNA better, so the J call may be wrong. The CDR3 has 15 amino acids, counting the end cysteine and phenylalanine. The DNA shown is the 45-base CDR3, in frame from base 1. Taken from the germline V gene (reference sequence), the CDR1 and CDR2 loops are LNHDA and SQIVND.